The present TCR beta chain was sequenced within a study of T cells in Graves' hyperthyroidism and ophthalmopathy. Fresh peripheral blood, approximately 9.7 ml, was the source of the PBMCs. Amplification of TCR beta CDR3 regions used RNA as the template. Primed by the HTBI set, a first-round RT-PCR was run on the TCR CDR3. TCRdb passed the multiplex PCR reads through MiXCR, listing each CDR3 protein once. Found here are about 640,000 distinct CDR3 sequences, around 20% of them singletons; the top ten hold under 35%. Points from the study as a whole: With a median lead of about six months before onset, the model predicted ophthalmopathy.

Germline values: CDR1 MNHEY, CDR2 SVGEGT. CDR3 size: 16 residues. V dropped 2 bases and J dropped 7 bases, with 15 bases sitting between them. Concerning this clonotype itself: Its antigen is undetermined.

The clonotype comes from a man aged 25 to 45 with Graves' ophthalmopathy. The chain employs TRBV6-2 or TRBV6-3 and TRBJ1-6; D unresolved. Specimen: blood. CDR3 nucleotides: TGTGCCAGCAGTTACCCTACATATCGACGGAATTCACCCCTCCACTTT. It is translated as CASSYPTYRRNSPLHF.